These T cell receptor beta chains were read from a single sample in a study of cytomegalovirus exposure and HLA in healthy donors. The data were produced by immunoSEQ multiplex PCR, yet TCRdb's version contains in-frame clones alone and is incomplete. The sample contains over 60,000 clones, 95% to 96% of which appear only once. The sample was PBMCs. The receptor source for this set is a woman aged 18 to 35 in good health and CMV-seropositive. CDR3s include the opening cysteine and the closing phenylalanine or tryptophan. The D gene is left open where the match is weak. For some rows the clone size is stated as once, few or many, or as a class when expanded; others skip it.

D gene	V gene	J gene	clone size	CDR3 DNA	CDR3 protein
TRBD2	TRBV19	TRBJ2-1	NA	TGTGCCAGTAGTATCGGACTAGCGGGAGAAATTGAGCAGTTCTTC	CASSIGLAGEIEQFF
NA	TRBV7-8	TRBJ2-3	NA	TGTGCCAGCAGCCCACTAGGCGCAGATACGCAGTATTTT	CASSPLGADTQYF
TRBD2	TRBV7-3	TRBJ2-3	NA	TGTGCCAGCAGCCCAACGGGGGGAGGGATAGATACGCAGTATTTT	CASSPTGGGIDTQYF
NA	TRBV2	TRBJ1-1	NA	TGTGCCAGCACCCGGGCACAGGGAAAACGGAACACTGAAGCTTTCTTT	CASTRAQGKRNTEAFF
NA	TRBV7-2	TRBJ2-7	few	TGTGCCAGCAGCTTCTCTATGGGGCAGGGATACGAGCAGTACTTC	CASSFSMGQGYEQYF
TRBD1	TRBV9	TRBJ2-7	NA	TGTGCCAGCAGCCCGCGGGACAGGGGGTTGGGAGGGGGCGAGCAGTACTTC	CASSPRDRGLGGGEQYF
NA	TRBV18	TRBJ2-7	NA	TGTGCCAGCTCACCAGGGGGCGCGGTGAAAGAGCAGTACTTC	CASSPGGAVKEQYF
TRBD2	TRBV7-2	TRBJ2-7	NA	TGTGCCACATCCGGGAGGCCCCTCTCCTACGAGCAGTACTTC	CATSGRPLSYEQYF
NA	TRBV9	TRBJ1-5	NA	TGTGCCAGCAGCGTATCGGGAAGCAATCAGCCCCAGCATTTT	CASSVSGSNQPQHF
NA	TRBV29-1	TRBJ2-5	once	TGCAGCGTTGTTCGGGAAAGATCGGAGACCCAGTACTTC	CSVVRERSETQYF
NA	TRBV13	TRBJ1-4	NA	TGTGCCAGCACAAGCGGTAATGAAAAACTGTTTTTT	CASTSGNEKLFF
TRBD1	TRBV6-6	TRBJ1-1	NA	TGTGCCAGCACCCTAACCCAGGGGGCGATCGGTGAAGCTTTCTTT	CASTLTQGAIGEAFF
NA	TRBV6-5	TRBJ1-5	NA	TGTGCCAGCAGTTATAGTGGGCAGGGGAAGCCCCAGCATTTT	CASSYSGQGKPQHF
TRBD1	TRBV6-6	TRBJ1-1	NA	TGTGCCAGCAGGACAGGGTTTGCTGAAGCTTTCTTT	CASRTGFAEAFF
TRBD2	TRBV28	TRBJ2-1	NA	TGTGCCAGCAGTTTAAGCGGGAGACGCTACAATGAGCAGTTCTTC	CASSLSGRRYNEQFF
TRBD1	TRBV15	TRBJ2-5	NA	TGTGCCACCAGCAGCCGGGACAGCCACCAAGAGACCCAGTACTTC	CATSSRDSHQETQYF
TRBD1	TRBV19	TRBJ2-5	once	TGTGCCAGTAGAACGTTGACAGGGGGCGAGGAACAAGAGACCCAGTACTTC	CASRTLTGGEEQETQYF
TRBD2	TRBV28	TRBJ2-7	once	TGTGCCAGCAGTCCCTTGAGGGAGGGCGTCAACGAGCAGTACTTC	CASSPLREGVNEQYF
TRBD1	TRBV30	TRBJ2-1	once	TGTGCCTGGAGTACCGGGACAGGGGACAATGAGCAGTTCTTC	CAWSTGTGDNEQFF
TRBD1	TRBV7-2	TRBJ1-3	NA	TGTGCCAGCAGCCCGGGACAGGCGAGAAACACCATATATTTT	CASSPGQARNTIYF
TRBD2	TRBV9	TRBJ2-1	NA	TGTGCCAGCAGCCCAGAACCGGGACTAGCGGCCTACAATGAGCAGTTCTTC	CASSPEPGLAAYNEQFF
NA	TRBV20-1	TRBJ2-3	NA	TGCAGTGCTTCTCCAGATACGCAGTATTTT	CSASPDTQYF
TRBD1	TRBV6-1	TRBJ1-2	NA	TGTGCCAGCAGTTTCGACAGGGCGAGCAATGGCTACACCTTC	CASSFDRASNGYTF
NA	TRBV27	TRBJ2-7	NA	TGTGCCAGCAGTTTAAGCGCCTACTACGAGCAGTACTTC	CASSLSAYYEQYF